This entry lists 25 T cell receptor beta chains sequenced from one sample in a study of shared clonotypes between healthy human individuals. Libraries were prepared by immunoSEQ multiplex PCR; TCRdb keeps only in-frame clonotypes and omits some of them. The table has some 2.4 million clones, 93% seen once. The sample was naive CD4+ T cells from PBMCs. The sample's subset: CD45RA+ positively selected. All receptors come from a man younger than 30 in good health. Some clones in this sample may be carry-over from other donors' samples.

The chain combines TRBV5-1 with TRBJ2-5, with 13 bases aligning to TRBD2. The CDR3 is made up of 18 amino acids. Germline V lookup: CDR1 SGHRS, CDR2 YFSETQ. Losses at the gene ends were 5 bases for V and 4 bases for J; bases not matched to a gene: 14. The CDR3 region has the DNA TGCGCCAGCAGTTCTGGGACTAGCGGGACCAGCCGGAGAGAGACCCAGTACTTC. Amino acid sequence: CASSSGTSGTSRRETQYF.

The V gene is TRBV28, the J gene TRBJ1-2, with D perhaps TRBD1 (6 bases). This CDR3 comprises 14 residues. The germline gives CDR1 MDHEN, CDR2 SYDVKM. Trimming removed 1 base at V and 4 bases at J, with 10 bases between. CDR3 coding DNA: TGTGCCAGCAGTTTATACAGGGCCGGCTATGGCTACACCTTC. Protein: CASSLYRAGYGYTF.

The chain has TRBV6-1 and TRBJ1-5; no clear D gene. The CDR3 spans 14 residues. Germline loops: CDR1 MNHNS, CDR2 SASEGT. The ends were cut back, 0 bases at V and 4 bases at J, with 7 bases in the middle. CDR3 DNA sequence: TGTGCCAGCAGTGAAGCGGTAAAGAATCAGCCCCAGCATTTT. Encoded protein: CASSEAVKNQPQHF.

The chain is built from TRBV11-3 and TRBJ2-1, with 15 bases matching TRBD2. The CDR3 totals 18 residues. J gave up 0 bases and V 4 bases, and 4 bases lay outside the gene matches. Germline CDR1 reads SGHNT; CDR2 reads YENEEA. The CDR3 loop reads CASSWTSGRASSYNEQFF. In DNA form, the CDR3 reads TGTGCCAGCAGCTGGACTAGCGGGAGGGCCAGCTCCTACAATGAGCAGTTCTTC.

This chain uses TRBV5-4 with TRBJ2-1; 7 bases map to TRBD2. CDR3 size: 16 residues. Trimming at V came to 0 bases and at J to 3 bases, leaving 6 bases not matched to a gene. The V gene's germline CDR1 is SGHNT and CDR2 YYREEE (reference sequence). The CDR3 bases are TGTGCCAGCAGCTTGGGGCTAGCGGAGAACTACAATGAGCAGTTCTTC. Its translation: CASSLGLAENYNEQFF. Combining the CDR3 with reference TRBV5-4 and TRBJ2-1 gives the whole variable domain ETGVTQSPTHLIKTRGQQVTLRCSSQSGHNTVSWYQQALGQGPQFIFQYYREEENGRGNFPPRFSGLQFPNYSSELNVNALELDDSALYLCASSLGLAENYNEQFFGPGTRLTVL.

This CDR3 reads CASSSPGQGTGELFF. Written as DNA, the CDR3 is TGTGCCAGCAGTTCCCCGGGACAGGGGACCGGGGAGCTGTTTTTT. The chain links TRBV28 to TRBJ2-2, with TRBD1 matching 10 bases. CDR3 size: 15 residues. Germline-derived CDR1 and CDR2 are MDHEN and SYDVKM. With V trimmed by 4 bases and J by 5 bases, 4 bases remained unmatched.

This CDR3 is CASSPDTSSYNEQFF. CDR3 sequence (DNA): TGTGCCAGCAGCCCCGACACGAGCTCCTACAATGAGCAGTTCTTC. The chain joins TRBV11-2 to TRBJ2-1, with D unresolved. Germline CDR1 SGHAT, CDR2 FQNNGV. V lost 5 bases to trimming and J lost 0 bases, with 11 bases between them. The CDR3 spans 15 residues. Full variable domain (missing parts from reference TRBV11-2 and TRBJ2-1): EAGVAQSPRYKIIEKRQSVAFWCNPISGHATLYWYQQILGQGPKLLIQFQNNGVVDDSQLPKDRFSAERLKGVDSTLKIQPAKLEDSAVYLCASSPDTSSYNEQFFGPGTRLTVL.

The V call is TRBV10-3, the J call TRBJ2-1; 12 positions match TRBD1. V shed 3 bases, J shed 7 bases, and the junction held 13 bases outside the gene matches. The germline gives CDR1 ENHRY, CDR2 SYGVKD. The CDR3 totals 18 residues. CDR3 in DNA: TGTGCCATCAGTGAACCAACTACCGGGACAGGGGGCTTAAATGAGCAGTTCTTC. Its translation is CAISEPTTGTGGLNEQFF.

In DNA, the CDR3 is TGTGCCAGCAGCTTCCTAGCGGGAGGGGAGCAGTTCTTC. Translation: CASSFLAGGEQFF. This chain joins TRBV7-6 and TRBJ2-1; 12 nucleotides agree with TRBD2. Trimming at V came to 3 bases and at J to 10 bases, leaving 1 base not matched to a gene. This CDR3 region has 13 residues. Per the germline V gene, CDR1 is SGHVS and CDR2 is FNYEAQ.

The CDR3 nucleotides are TGTGCCAGCAGCCCACAGCGGGATATGACGACAGATACGCAGTATTTT. Its protein is CASSPQRDMTTDTQYF. This chain joins TRBV5-4 and TRBJ2-3, with 7 bases aligning to TRBD2. V gave up 4 bases and J gave up 3 bases; unmatched junction bases: 11. The CDR3 runs to 16 residues. CDR1 and CDR2 from the germline V gene are SGHNT and YYREEE (reference sequence).

This rearrangement joins TRBV11-2 to TRBJ2-2; 14 bases agree with TRBD2. The CDR3 runs to 20 residues. The V segment lost 0 bases and the J segment 0 bases; nucleotides outside the gene matches: 6. The germline gives CDR1 SGHAT, CDR2 FQNNGV. In DNA, the CDR3 is TGTGCCAGCAGCTTAGAGGGACTAGCGGGAGAGTGGACGAACACCGGGGAGCTGTTTTTT. Protein product: CASSLEGLAGEWTNTGELFF.

This clone was observed a single time. V and J are TRBV5-1 and TRBJ2-6; D may be TRBD2 (6 bases). CDR3 size: 19 residues. CDR1 is SGHRS and CDR2 is YFSETQ in the germline V gene. V lost 0 bases, J lost 1 base, and 17 bases lay in between. CDR3 bases: TGCGCCAGCAGCTTGGCCCGGGGGTTTACAAGTTCTGGGGCCAACGTCCTGACTTTC. This codes for CASSLARGFTSSGANVLTF.

The rearrangement uses TRBV19 and TRBJ2-3; D unclear. The CDR3 loop spans 12 amino acids. The V end was cut by 6 bases, the J end by 4 bases, with 8 bases between. Per germline, CDR1 LNHDA and CDR2 SQIVND (reference sequence). The CDR3 loop reads CASRGLADTQYF. DNA of the CDR3: TGTGCCAGTAGGGGATTGGCAGATACGCAGTATTTT.

V is TRBV29-1 and J is TRBJ2-7; D might be TRBD2 (6 bases). CDR3 length: 13 amino acids. Germline values: CDR1 SQVTM, CDR2 ANQGSEA. V lost 4 bases and J lost 3, with 13 bases in between. The CDR3 nucleotides read TGCAGCGTTGTCGTTCCGGGGGACTACGAGCAGTACTTC. It specifies CSVVVPGDYEQYF.

The chain links TRBV9 to TRBJ1-2; tentatively, D is TRBD1 (6 bases). Germline assignment: CDR1 SGDLS and CDR2 YYNGEE. V was shortened by 0 bases and J by 8 bases, with 14 bases between the two germline ends. This CDR3 spans 14 amino acids. CDR3 in DNA: TGTGCCAGCAGCGTAGGAAAGGGGGGCAGAGGCTACACCTTC. Protein product: CASSVGKGGRGYTF.

The J gene is TRBJ2-3, the V gene TRBV7-7; D not certain. The CDR3 totals 15 residues. V shed 1 base and J shed 2 bases, with 10 bases lying between them. CDR1 is SSHAT and CDR2 is FNYEAQ in the germline V gene (reference sequence). The CDR3 is CASSLGASFTDTQYF. For the CDR3, the DNA is TGTGCCAGCAGCTTAGGGGCCAGCTTCACAGATACGCAGTATTTT.

This clone was found once. V gene TRBV5-4 combines with J gene TRBJ2-3; TRBD2 aligns across 11 bases. Germline CDR1 SGHNT, CDR2 YYREEE (reference sequence). The CDR3 is 15 amino acids. The trim removed 4 bases at V and 2 bases at J, leaving 3 bases unmatched. The CDR3 region has the DNA TGTGCCAGCAGCACGGGACTAGCGGTCACAGATACGCAGTATTTT. Translating it yields CASSTGLAVTDTQYF.

The chain employs TRBV28 and TRBJ2-7; 8 nucleotides match TRBD1. Germline values: CDR1 MDHEN, CDR2 SYDVKM. Trimming took 1 base from V and 5 from J; bases not matched to a gene: 7. CDR3 size: 15 residues. The CDR3: CASSLLAGGLNEQYF. CDR3 bases: TGTGCCAGCAGTTTATTGGCAGGGGGCTTAAACGAGCAGTACTTC.

V and J are TRBV5-1 and TRBJ2-7; 7 nucleotides agree with TRBD1. This CDR3 contains 14 residues. J was trimmed by 5 bases and V by 7 bases; bases with no gene match: 12. The germline CDR1 and CDR2 sequences are SGHRS and YFSETQ. The CDR3 spells CASREQGYRNEQYF. Here the CDR3 DNA reads TGCGCCAGCCGGGAACAGGGGTATCGAAACGAGCAGTACTTC.

The V call is TRBV28, the J call TRBJ2-7, with TRBD1 as a possible D gene (7 bases). Per germline, CDR1 MDHEN and CDR2 SYDVKM. This CDR3 is built from 14 residues. V was trimmed by 6 bases and J by 2 bases, leaving 14 bases between them. The CDR3 spells CASSQGGPTYEQYF. The DNA of the CDR3 is TGTGCCAGCAGCCAGGGGGGCCCCACCTACGAGCAGTACTTC.

This clone is a singleton in its sample. The chain's CDR3 is CASSYFGGAADTQYF. The CDR3 coding sequence is TGTGCCAGCAGTTACTTTGGCGGGGCAGCAGATACGCAGTATTTT. The chain has TRBV6-6 and TRBJ2-3, with D possibly TRBD2 on 6 matching bases. Trimming left V 1 base short and J 4 bases short, with 12 bases between. Germline V lookup: CDR1 MNHNY, CDR2 SVGAGI (reference sequence). The CDR3 has 15 residues.

The chain employs TRBV6-5 and TRBJ1-4; D might be TRBD1 (5 bases). This CDR3 has 12 residues. The ends were cut back, 6 bases at V and 5 bases at J, with 7 bases in the middle. Germline V gene sequence: CDR1 MNHEY, CDR2 SVGAGI. The DNA for the CDR3 is TGTGCCAGCAGGCAGGGAAATGAAAAACTGTTTTTT. This codes for CASRQGNEKLFF.

CDR3 nucleotides: TGTGCCAGCATGAGAAGTGCGGGCAATCAGCCCCAGCATTTT. It is translated as CASMRSAGNQPQHF. The chain employs TRBV2 and TRBJ1-5; D unclear. The V end lost 7 bases, the J end lost 2 bases, and 12 bases lay between the germline ends. The germline V gene encodes CDR1 SNHLY and CDR2 FYNNEI. This CDR3 has 14 amino acids.

This chain joins TRBV10-2 and TRBJ2-1; D is perhaps TRBD2 (5 bases). This CDR3 has 11 residues. Germline CDR1 and CDR2: WSHSY and SAAADI. Trimming removed 2 bases from V and 11 bases from J, with 7 bases in between. Here the CDR3 reads CASSEGLQQFF. The CDR3 DNA follows: TGCGCCAGCAGTGAGGGACTGCAGCAGTTCTTC.

This clone was seen a single time. The J gene is TRBJ2-5, the V gene TRBV11-2; D may be TRBD2 (6 bases). V was pared by 7 bases and J by 7 bases, with 19 bases between. There are 14 residues in the CDR3. In germline, CDR1 is SGHAT, CDR2 FQNNGV. The CDR3 loop is CASTVGRGAWTQYF. The CDR3 region has the DNA TGTGCCAGCACCGTAGGGCGGGGCGCTTGGACCCAGTACTTC.